This TCR beta chain comes out of a study of T cell changes during pregnancy in multiple sclerosis. This table comes from immunoSEQ multiplex PCR, and its TCRdb copy is limited to in-frame clones, with some not included. The sample lists tens of thousands of clones, about 88% seen once, with approximately 3.4% in the top ten. Trimming at V came to 5 bases and at J to 4 bases, leaving 15 bases not matched to a gene. Per germline, CDR1 SEHNR and CDR2 FQNEAQ (reference sequence). This CDR3 has 18 residues. The sequencing here drew on peripheral blood, taken before pregnancy. The TCR originated in a female donor with multiple sclerosis, enrolled in a pregnancy study. The chain has TRBV7-9 and TRBJ2-2; 8 nucleotides agree with TRBD2. The CDR3 protein is CASSREGSAPVGTGELFF. CDR3 DNA: TGTGCCAGCAGCCGGGAGGGGTCGGCGCCGGTGGGCACCGGGGAGCTGTTTTTT.